Shown below are 18 T cell receptor beta chains from a single sample sequenced in a study of blood T cell repertoires in COVID-19. Method: immunoSEQ multiplex PCR; TCRdb's copy keeps in-frame clones and lacks some. The sample includes about 83,000 clones, more than 85% of them seen just once. The sample taken for sequencing was peripheral blood. The source is an elderly man with active or convalescent COVID-19.

This rearrangement joins TRBV28 to TRBJ1-5, with no clear D. The CDR3 length is 14 residues. V lost 7 bases and J lost 3, with 13 bases in between. Germline lookup yields CDR1 MDHEN and CDR2 SYDVKM. Here the CDR3 DNA reads TGTGCCAGCACCTCCGGGGAGTTCAATCAGCCCCAGCATTTT. Protein product: CASTSGEFNQPQHF.

The chain employs TRBV6-5 and TRBJ2-3, with 9 bases that match TRBD2. The CDR3 is made up of 15 amino acids. J lost 2 bases, V lost 6 bases, and 6 bases had no gene match. Germline V CDR1 and CDR2: MNHEY, SVGAGI. The chain's CDR3 is CASRETSGPTDTQYF. CDR3 DNA sequence: TGTGCCAGCAGGGAGACTAGCGGCCCCACAGATACGCAGTATTTT.

This clone was found a few times. The genes are TRBV29-1 and TRBJ1-1; TRBD1 might be the D (5 bases). V was pared by 6 bases and J by 4 bases, with 9 bases between. Germline V CDR1 and CDR2: SQVTM, ANQGSEA. The CDR3 has 11 residues. The CDR3 here is CSVQGVTEAFF. CDR3 coding DNA: TGCAGCGTGCAGGGTGTCACTGAAGCTTTCTTT.

The V call is TRBV18, the J call TRBJ1-2; a possible D gene is TRBD1 (5 bases). V lost 6 bases and J 5 bases, leaving 16 bases between the germline ends. The CDR3 length is 14 residues. Germline CDR1 reads KGHSH; CDR2 reads LQKENI. The CDR3 nucleotides read TGTGCCAGCTCCACAGCCGGGCAGGGTTATGGCTACACCTTC. This sequence encodes CASSTAGQGYGYTF.

J is TRBJ1-6 and V is TRBV28; 7 nucleotides line up with TRBD1. CDR3 length: 16 amino acids. Germline-derived CDR1 and CDR2 are MDHEN and SYDVKM. Trimming removed 2 bases from V and 5 bases from J; junction bases left unmatched: 6. CDR3 sequence: CASSLISGQDNSPLHF. The CDR3 coding sequence is TGTGCCAGCAGTTTAATTAGCGGACAGGATAATTCACCCCTCCACTTT.

The chain recombines TRBV2 with TRBJ2-5; 8 bases are a match to TRBD1. From germline, CDR1 is SNHLY and CDR2 FYNNEI. This CDR3 contains 13 residues. With 9 bases clipped from V and 6 bases from J, the junction kept 9 bases outside the gene matches. CDR3 nucleotides: TGTGCCAGGACAGGGGACCTCGGGAAGACCCAGTACTTC. Translated: CARTGDLGKTQYF.

V and J are TRBV4-2 and TRBJ1-2; 9 bases align to TRBD1. V lost 0 bases and J lost 4; bases outside the gene matches: 9. This CDR3 has 17 amino acids. The germline V gene has CDR1 LGHNA and CDR2 YNFKEQ. The CDR3 DNA follows: TGTGCCAGCAGCCAAGATGTAAACAGGGGGCGAAGCTATGGCTACACCTTC. Translating it yields CASSQDVNRGRSYGYTF.

This clone was found once. The gene calls are TRBV24-1 and TRBJ2-1, with TRBD2 matching over 10 bases. The germline V gene has CDR1 KGHDR and CDR2 SFDVKD. With V trimmed by 3 bases and J by 8 bases, 12 bases remained unmatched. The CDR3 has 17 residues. The CDR3 DNA is TGTGCCACCAGTGATCCGCAGCGGGGGGGCCAGTATCATGAGCAGTTCTTC. Its translation: CATSDPQRGGQYHEQFF.

The chain couples TRBV19 to TRBJ1-1; 7 bases map to TRBD1. This CDR3 region has 13 residues. Germline V CDR1 and CDR2: LNHDA, SQIVND (reference sequence). The J segment lost 10 bases and the V segment lost 5 bases, leaving 10 bases of the junction unmatched. The CDR3 DNA sequence: TGTGCCAGTAGTTCAACAGGGGCGAAGTTAGCTTTCTTT. Residues: CASSSTGAKLAFF.

The J gene is TRBJ1-4, the V gene TRBV7-9; D perhaps matches TRBD1 (5 bases). V was trimmed by 8 bases and J by 7 bases, leaving 14 bases between them. In germline, CDR1 is SEHNR, CDR2 FQNEAQ (reference sequence). The CDR3 is 13 amino acids. The CDR3 loop reads CASRRGVAEKLFF. As DNA, the CDR3 is TGTGCCAGCCGGCGGGGGGTGGCTGAAAAACTGTTTTTT.

This chain links TRBV6-1 with TRBJ2-2; no clear D gene. Germline-derived CDR1 and CDR2 are MNHNS and SASEGT. The V end lost 2 bases, the J end lost 4 bases, and 11 bases lay between the germline ends. This CDR3 has 15 residues. CDR3 in amino acids: CASSESGLPTGELFF. DNA of the CDR3: TGTGCCAGCAGTGAATCAGGCCTTCCCACCGGGGAGCTGTTTTTT.

The gene calls are TRBV9 and TRBJ2-2; 12 nucleotides line up with TRBD2. After removal of 3 bases from V and 3 bases from J, the junction contained 3 bases not matched to a gene. Germline-derived CDR1 and CDR2 are SGDLS and YYNGEE. CDR3 size: 16 residues. The CDR3, as DNA: TGTGCCAGCAGCGCCCTAGCGGGGGGGTACACCGGGGAGCTGTTTTTT. This gives the protein CASSALAGGYTGELFF.

Worth noting for this clone: Other DNA sequences from this sample encode an identical CDR3 as well. The CDR3 region is CASSEAPGGNQPQHF. The DNA for the CDR3 is TGTGCCAGCAGTGAAGCGCCGGGGGGGAATCAGCCCCAGCATTTT. The V gene is TRBV6-1, the J gene TRBJ1-5, with a possible D match to TRBD1 (5 bases). The ends were cut back, 0 bases at V and 4 bases at J, with 10 bases in the middle. The CDR3 consists of 15 residues. The germline V gene has CDR1 MNHNS and CDR2 SASEGT.

V gene TRBV5-1 combines with J gene TRBJ2-3, with D tentatively TRBD2 (6 bases). V shed 1 base and J shed 5 bases, with 11 bases lying between them. This CDR3 is 14 amino acids long. Germline V lookup: CDR1 SGHRS, CDR2 YFSETQ. The CDR3: CASSLWPGEDTQYF. CDR3 nucleotide sequence: TGCGCCAGCAGCTTGTGGCCGGGAGAAGATACGCAGTATTTT. Looking up the rest from reference TRBV5-1 and TRBJ2-3 gives the full variable domain: KAGVTQTPRYLIKTRGQQVTLSCSPISGHRSVSWYQQTPGQGLQFLFEYFSETQRNKGNFPGRFSGRQFSNSRSEMNVSTLELGDSALYLCASSLWPGEDTQYFGPGTRLTVL.

This chain uses TRBV19 with TRBJ1-4; 9 bases match TRBD1. J lost 7 bases, V lost 6 bases, and 9 bases had no gene match. In germline, CDR1 is LNHDA, CDR2 SQIVND (reference sequence). This CDR3 has 15 residues. The CDR3 coding sequence is TGTGCCAGTAGCCAATCGGACAGGGGATTTGAAAAACTGTTTTTT. Amino acid sequence: CASSQSDRGFEKLFF.

The chain has TRBV28 and TRBJ1-5, with TRBD1 matching 8 bases. The CDR3 has 14 amino acids. Trimming at V came to 2 bases and at J to 5 bases, leaving 2 bases not matched to a gene. CDR1 and CDR2 from the germline V gene are MDHEN and SYDVKM. The CDR3 protein is CASSLPGGYQPQHF. The CDR3, as DNA: TGTGCCAGCAGTTTACCAGGGGGCTATCAGCCCCAGCATTTT.

V is TRBV6-1 and J is TRBJ2-2, with 7 bases matching TRBD1. Germline trimming cut 2 bases from V and 4 bases from J; bases unmatched to any gene: 4. Germline V lookup: CDR1 MNHNS, CDR2 SASEGT. This CDR3 is 15 amino acids long. CDR3 amino acids: CASSEWAGGTGELFF. The CDR3 DNA is TGTGCCAGCAGTGAATGGGCAGGGGGCACCGGGGAGCTGTTTTTT.

This clone was observed a single time. The CDR3 DNA sequence: TGTGCCAGCAGCGTGCTCCCCTTCGGGTCCAGGGATACCGGGGAGCTGTTTTTT. Protein: CASSVLPFGSRDTGELFF. The chain combines TRBV9 with TRBJ2-2; the D gene is possibly TRBD1 (5 bases). The CDR3 loop spans 18 amino acids. V lost 2 bases, J lost 5 bases, and 22 bases lay in between. Germline loops: CDR1 SGDLS, CDR2 YYNGEE.